Sequencing of this T cell receptor beta chain was carried out in a study of cytomegalovirus exposure and HLA in healthy donors. At the level of the study: In an early release, HLA-typed donors contributed approximately 80 million unique TCR sequences.

Germline V CDR1 and CDR2: SEHNR, FQNEAQ (reference sequence). V shed 4 bases and J shed 6 bases, with 8 bases lying between them. The CDR3 has 12 amino acids. PCR involved 60 Vbeta and 13 Jbeta primers. The protocol was immunoSEQ multiplex PCR, while the TCRdb copy is restricted to in-frame clones and leaves out a portion. The sample consists of 150,000 to 250,000 clones, roughly 85% of them appearing once. Note on this clone: Its antigen remains unidentified.

Study findings and constraints: For most TCR beta V segments, an earlier analysis put the productive rate at about 90% or about 30% of the time.

The chain uses TRBV7-9 and TRBJ2-3, with a possible D match to TRBD2 (5 bases). This sequence originates from a woman aged 50 to 60 in good health and CMV-seronegative. Material: PBMCs. The CDR3 region has the DNA TGTGCCAGCAGCTCTGTAGCGGATACGCAGTATTTT. Translated, it gives CASSSVADTQYF.